A selection of T cell receptor beta chains follows, all from one sample in a study of cytomegalovirus exposure and HLA in healthy donors. Using immunoSEQ multiplex PCR, the repertoire was profiled, and TCRdb retains in-frame clones only, with some absent. The sample lists about 110,000 clones; about 87% were seen once. Sequenced input: PBMCs. Receptors were obtained from a woman aged 18-29 years in good health and CMV-seropositive. Both conserved end residues are part of each CDR3. The D gene is left open where the match is weak. Some rows mark clone size as missing; the rest say once, few, many or name a class of expanded clone.

abundance	v_gene	j_gene	d_gene	CDR3nt	CDR3aa
few	TRBV5-4	TRBJ1-2	.	TGTGCCAGCAGCTTCGACACGTTTTATGGCTACACCTTC	CASSFDTFYGYTF
.	TRBV28	TRBJ1-2	.	TGTGCCAGCAGTTTGGGAGGGGAGGGCTACACCTTC	CASSLGGEGYTF
.	TRBV5-1	TRBJ1-1	.	TGCGCCAGCAGCTTGGTACAACAGAACACTGAAGCTTTCTTT	CASSLVQQNTEAFF
.	TRBV28	TRBJ2-1	TRBD1	TGTGCCAGCCAACGGGACAGGGCTTACAATGAGCAGTTCTTC	CASQRDRAYNEQFF
.	TRBV7-8	TRBJ2-1	TRBD2	TGTGCCAGCAGCTTAGCGTTAACGGGGGGGAGGAATGAGCAGTTCTTC	CASSLALTGGRNEQFF
medium-sized	TRBV6-1	TRBJ2-3	.	TGTGCCAGCAGTGAAGTGAACAAGGGGCCAGATACGCAGTATTTT	CASSEVNKGPDTQYF
.	TRBV5-6	TRBJ2-2	.	TGTGCCAGCAGCGGCCGGGGGATCCGTCGGACCGGGGAGCTGTTTTTT	CASSGRGIRRTGELFF
.	TRBV6-6	TRBJ2-2	.	TGTGCCAGCACTTACACCGGGGAGCTGTTTTTT	CASTYTGELFF
.	TRBV6-4	TRBJ2-1	.	TGTGCCAGCAGCCGGGGGGACAACAATGAGCAGTTCTTC	CASSRGDNNEQFF
.	TRBV7-9	TRBJ2-5	.	TGTGCCAGCAGCCCGCAAGAGACCCAGTACTTC	CASSPQETQYF
.	TRBV6-5	TRBJ2-3	TRBD1	TGTGCCAGCAGATACAGGGGAAGCACAGATACGCAGTATTTT	CASRYRGSTDTQYF
.	TRBV6-9	TRBJ2-2	.	TGTGCCAGCAGTTCAGTCGCAGGGGAAGATACCGGGGAGCTGTTTTTT	CASSSVAGEDTGELFF
.	TRBV9	TRBJ2-2	TRBD2	TGTGCCAGCAGCGTAGGAATAGGACAAGCGGGGGGGCCTCCCGGGGAGCTGTTTTTT	CASSVGIGQAGGPPGELFF
.	TRBV4-3	TRBJ1-1	TRBD1	TGCGCCAGCAGCCAAGGGACAGGGGGTATTCGCACTGAAGCTTTCTTT	CASSQGTGGIRTEAFF
once	TRBV19	TRBJ1-5	.	TGTGCCAGTAGCCCTCAGGGAGGTAATCAGCCCCAGCATTTT	CASSPQGGNQPQHF
.	TRBV6-1	TRBJ1-6	.	TGTGCCAGCAGCCTACAGGGAAAAAGCAATTCACCCCTCCACTTT	CASSLQGKSNSPLHF
.	TRBV7-9	TRBJ1-4	.	TGTGCCAGCAGTGTGCGGGGGGAAAAACTGTTTTTT	CASSVRGEKLFF
.	TRBV28	TRBJ2-5	TRBD1	TGTGCCAGCAGCCGACAGGGAATAAGAGAGACCCAGTACTTC	CASSRQGIRETQYF
.	TRBV19	TRBJ2-1	TRBD2	TGTGCCAGTAGTATCCCTAGCGGGGGCCCTTCCTACAATGAGCAGTTCTTC	CASSIPSGGPSYNEQFF
.	TRBV27	TRBJ1-2	.	TGTGCCAGCAGTTTAGTTTCAGGCCGCGGCTACACCTTC	CASSLVSGRGYTF
.	TRBV2	TRBJ1-1	.	TGTGCCAGCTTCAACAGGAGGGGAAACACTGAAGCTTTCTTT	CASFNRRGNTEAFF
.	TRBV29-1	TRBJ1-3	.	TGCAGCGTGGCCCCGCTCGCAGGAAACACCATATATTTT	CSVAPLAGNTIYF
.	TRBV5-6	TRBJ2-5	TRBD2	TGTGCCAGCAGGAGCGGGGTCCAAGAGACCCAGTACTTC	CASRSGVQETQYF
.	TRBV28	TRBJ2-1	.	TGTGCCAGCAGAACAGAGATCCGGGGGAGCTCCTACAATGAGCAGTTCTTC	CASRTEIRGSSYNEQFF
.	TRBV2	TRBJ1-2	TRBD1	TGTGCCAGCAGTGAGCGGGGGACAGGGGGCGGCTACACCTTC	CASSERGTGGGYTF
.	TRBV28	TRBJ2-1	TRBD1	TGTGCCAGCAGTTTAGCCGGGACAGGGCGTCGCAATGAGCAGTTCTTC	CASSLAGTGRRNEQFF
.	TRBV6-4	TRBJ2-1	.	TGTGCCAGCAGTTCCGACATCTACAATGAGCAGTTCTTC	CASSSDIYNEQFF
.	TRBV9	TRBJ2-6	TRBD1	TGTGCCAGCAGCGTAGTCCCGACAGGGCTACACGTCCTGACTTTC	CASSVVPTGLHVLTF
once	TRBV6-5	TRBJ2-3	TRBD2	TGTGCCAGCAGCTTAGCGGGGGGGCGAAATACGCAGTATTTT	CASSLAGGRNTQYF
.	TRBV6-4	TRBJ1-6	.	TGTGCCAGCAGTGAACAGGGCGACAATTCACCCCTCCACTTT	CASSEQGDNSPLHF
once	TRBV7-9	TRBJ2-3	.	TGTGCCAGCAGCTTAGGGGTCGGGAGAGATACGCAGTATTTT	CASSLGVGRDTQYF
.	TRBV2	TRBJ2-5	.	TGTGCCAGCAACCCCCAAGGGGTGGAAGAGACCCAGTACTTC	CASNPQGVEETQYF
.	TRBV7-8	TRBJ1-2	.	TGTGCCAGCAGCTTAGCGCGTCGGGATGGCTACACCTTC	CASSLARRDGYTF
.	TRBV18	TRBJ2-3	TRBD2	TGTGCCAGCTCACCAATGAGGGGAGGGACAGATACGCAGTATTTT	CASSPMRGGTDTQYF
.	TRBV27	TRBJ1-5	.	TGTGCCAGCAGCCGGACAGCATCGGAGGATCAGCCCCAGCATTTT	CASSRTASEDQPQHF
.	TRBV6-6	TRBJ2-3	TRBD1	TGTGCCAGCAGTTCCCCCGGGACAGGGGGCGTAGATACGCAGTATTTT	CASSSPGTGGVDTQYF
.	TRBV9	TRBJ2-5	TRBD2	TGTGCCAGCAGCGCCTCCGGGACTAGAAAAGAGACCCAGTACTTC	CASSASGTRKETQYF
.	TRBV4-1	TRBJ1-1	TRBD1	TGCGCCAGCAGCATAGTCAGGGGGGCGGTCGACACTGAAGCTTTCTTT	CASSIVRGAVDTEAFF
.	TRBV19	TRBJ2-3	TRBD2	TGTGCCAGTAGTACCCTAGCGGGGGTTACAGATACGCAGTATTTT	CASSTLAGVTDTQYF